This TCR beta chain was found in a study of blood T cell repertoires in COVID-19. Study-level background: COVID-19 samples from acute and convalescent phases originated in the United States, Italy and Spain.

Only in-frame clones appear in the TCRdb table, and some are missing; sequencing was by immunoSEQ multiplex PCR. The repertoire consists of 380,000 or so clones, with about 87% occurring once and the leading ten covering 1.3%. In this sample, this clone turned up once. The V gene lost 4 bases and the J gene lost 0 bases, with 13 bases spanning the gap. Germline CDR1 reads MNHNY; CDR2 reads SVGAGI (reference sequence). This CDR3 comprises 16 residues. The TCR was taken from a man aged 25-45 years who had recovered from COVID-19. The sample comprised PBMCs or T cells enriched from blood (not recorded which). The chain joins TRBV6-6 to TRBJ2-1, with a possible D match to TRBD2 (5 bases). The CDR3 is CASSSRVGSSYNEQFF. The CDR3 DNA reads as TGTGCCAGCAGTTCCAGAGTGGGGAGCTCCTACAATGAGCAGTTCTTC.